The present T cell receptor (beta chain) was sequenced within a study of cytomegalovirus exposure and HLA in healthy donors. It was with 60 Vbeta and 13 Jbeta primers that the PCR ran. Profiling relied on immunoSEQ multiplex PCR, and the TCRdb table lists in-frame clones only, not all of them. This table holds about 150,000 clones, 75% to 85% found once. The sequenced sample consisted of PBMCs. The TCR originated in a young man in good health and CMV-seropositive.

CDR3 amino acids: CASSPVIKQGGRAFF. In DNA, the CDR3 is TGTGCCAGCAGCCCGGTAATTAAACAGGGAGGGCGAGCTTTCTTT. The chain links TRBV27 to TRBJ1-1, with D maybe TRBD1 (6 bases). CDR3 length: 15 residues. CDR1 is MNHEY, CDR2 SMNVEV, per germline (reference sequence). V lost 6 bases and J lost 10, with 24 bases in between.